This T cell receptor beta chain is from a study of cytomegalovirus exposure and HLA in healthy donors. In the study overall: Researchers previously reported finding roughly 120 million unique TCR beta sequences from 150 million to 200 million T cells. Study observations and caveats: Reports showed the classifier diagnosing cytomegalovirus status with high specificity and sensitivity.

The primer mix had 60 Vbeta and 13 Jbeta primers. Profiling relied on immunoSEQ multiplex PCR, and the TCRdb table lists in-frame clones only, not all of them. The data show about 130,000 clones, 55% to 75% seen once. About this clone itself: Its antigen is undetermined.

CDR1 is SEHNR and CDR2 is FQNEAQ in the germline V gene (reference sequence). CDR3 length: 14 residues. Unmatched junction bases numbered 10, after V lost 5 bases and J lost 8 bases. The chain joins TRBV7-9 to TRBJ2-3; 7 bases line up with TRBD1. The sequencing input was PBMCs. This sequence originates from a man under 40 in good health and CMV-seropositive. The CDR3 nucleotides read TGTGCCAGCAGCCCCACCGACAGGGTTGGTACGCAGTATTTT. Its translation: CASSPTDRVGTQYF. Variable domain in full (rest from reference TRBV7-9 and TRBJ2-3): DTGVSQNPRHKITKRGQNVTFRCDPISEHNRLYWYRQTLGQGPEFLTYFQNEAQLEKSRLLSDRFSAERPKGSFSTLEIQRTEQGDSAMYLCASSPTDRVGTQYFGPGTRLTVL.